One TCR beta chain is described in this entry. The antigen it binds to is not known. Base qualities are not at hand, and no much larger clone is one base apart. These data come from a study of Ad26.COV2.S vaccination and SARS-CoV-2 variants (dated by TCRdb to the early 2020s). In the study overall: Sequencing of the TCRbeta repertoire served to evaluate the specificity and breadth of SARS-CoV-2-reactive T cell receptors following Ad26.COV2.S vaccination. The TCR-sequenced set comprised about 32 samples: about 19 Ad26.COV2.S vaccine recipients, 5 placebo recipients and 8 SARS-CoV-2 convalescent individuals. What the study reported, not specific to this receptor: Comparable non-spike TCR breadth was observed between vaccine and placebo recipients, consistent with only spike being contained in the vaccine. After vaccination, substantial breadth of spike-specific CD8+ and CD4+ T cell responses was reported. Higher spike-specific TCR breadth was observed in Ad26.COV2.S recipients than in placebo recipients (P = 0.0014). The authors noted that the TCR breadth and depth analyses may have underestimated total T cell responses.

V is pruned by 7 bases and J by 8 bases, leaving 8 bases of the junction without a gene match. Reading from cysteine to phenylalanine, the CDR3 counts 14 amino acids. Just the 42-base CDR3 DNA is kept, in frame starting at base 1. For CDR1 and CDR2, the germline V gene lists MNHEY and SVGAGI. The sample's time point label, decoded: individuals recovered from natural SARS-CoV-2 infection. The immunoSEQ Assay was the method used to sequence TCRbeta CDR3 regions. After extraction, genomic DNA underwent amplification by bias-controlled multiplex PCR, followed by high-throughput sequencing. From the authors' description of their analysis: To quantify the absolute abundance of each unique TCRbeta CDR3 region, sequences were collapsed and filtered. T cell fraction was estimated by normalization of TCRbeta template counts to usable DNA, with usable DNA being measured through amplification of reference genes present in all nucleated cells. Repertoire TCRs were annotated as SARS-CoV-2-specific when V gene, CDR3 amino acid sequence and J gene were exactly matched to a known reactive TCR set. The reference SARS-CoV-2 TCR set was obtained from MIRA and was filtered for enrichment in COVID-19-positive ImmuneCODE repertoires, whereby public or cross-reactive TCRs were removed. Using the MIRA antigens, annotated TCRs were further analysed by specific ORF or by position within an ORF. Breadth was defined as the number of annotated unique rearrangements divided by the total number of unique productive rearrangements, and depth was defined as the summed frequency of the annotated unique rearrangements. Group comparisons of TCR breadth used two-sided Wilcoxon rank-sum tests. Drawn from immuneACCESS, this table holds only the in-frame rearrangements with V and J called that TCRdb kept. Clones are partly lost; checked studies trace under half to an unresolved V gene and leave the rest unexplained. That table supplies the V and J calls and clone size; D and trimming were determined from the DNA. The sample table shows some 190,000 clones, and around nine tenths are seen once. Of the sample, about 5.5% falls within the top ten clones.

The sequence joins TRBV6-5 to TRBJ2-1, and 10 junctional nucleotides match TRBD2. Sequencing was performed on peripheral blood, taken after recovery from COVID-19. This sequence was found in a human donor who had recovered from COVID-19. The nucleotides are TGTGCCAGCACCCGGTATAGCGGGGGGTATGAGCAGTTCTTC. It is translated as CASTRYSGGYEQFF.